This T cell receptor beta chain derives from a study of T cells in Graves' hyperthyroidism and ophthalmopathy. This CDR3 is 14 amino acids long. V lost 6 bases to trimming and J lost 7 bases; unmatched junction nucleotides: 12. The germline V gene encodes CDR1 KGHSH and CDR2 LQKENI. TCR beta CDR3 regions were amplified from RNA. First-round RT-PCR with HTBI primers amplified the TCR CDR3 region. TCRdb re-derived calls from the multiplex PCR reads in MiXCR, one entry per CDR3 protein. The data show 300,000 to 450,000 distinct CDR3 sequences, about a sixth seen once. The sample holds many counts of this clonotype.

This sequence was found in a woman in her late teens or twenties with Graves' hyperthyroidism that later progressed to Graves' ophthalmopathy. The chain recombines TRBV18 with TRBJ2-7; 7 nucleotides match TRBD1. Sequenced input: blood. The CDR3 DNA reads TGTGCCAGCTCCCGCTACGATCGGGACAGTGAGCAGTACTTC. Amino acid sequence: CASSRYDRDSEQYF.